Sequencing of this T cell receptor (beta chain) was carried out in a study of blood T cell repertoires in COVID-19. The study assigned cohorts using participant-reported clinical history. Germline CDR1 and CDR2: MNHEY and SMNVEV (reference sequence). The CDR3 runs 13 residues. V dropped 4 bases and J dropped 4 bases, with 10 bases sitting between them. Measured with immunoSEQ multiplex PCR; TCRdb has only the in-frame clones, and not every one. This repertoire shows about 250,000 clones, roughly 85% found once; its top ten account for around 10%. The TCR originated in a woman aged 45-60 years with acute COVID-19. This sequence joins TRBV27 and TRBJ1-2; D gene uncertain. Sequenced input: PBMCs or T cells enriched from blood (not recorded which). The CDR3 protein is CASSSGRPYGYTF. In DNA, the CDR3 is TGTGCCAGCAGTTCAGGCAGGCCCTATGGCTACACCTTC.